Given below is one T cell receptor beta chain in context. In the authors' methods: Cell counts per sample came from amplifying reference gene primers. Sequencing used immunoSEQ multiplex PCR; TCRdb keeps in-frame clones, though not all of them. For V, J and clone size, that table is used; D and trimming come from the DNA. The sample lists under 30,000 clones; less than 90% were seen once. The sample belongs to a study of blood T cell repertoires in COVID-19. Background on the study: Some COVID-19 samples were acute and others convalescent; all came from the United States, Italy and Spain. PBMCs, B-cell-depleted T cells, or T cells provided the cDNA or gDNA that made up the material.

V shed 1 base, J shed 3 bases, and the junction held 8 bases outside the gene matches. Germline CDR1 SGHVS, CDR2 FQNEAQ. CDR3 size: 17 residues. The chain joins TRBV7-8 to TRBJ2-2, with 7 bases lining up with TRBD2. The receptor's source is a human donor with active COVID-19. The donor label of this sample is uncertain. Sequencing used peripheral blood. In DNA, the CDR3 is TGTGCCAGCAGCTTAGGGGCGAGCGGGATCCACACCGGGGAGCTGTTTTTT. It specifies CASSLGASGIHTGELFF.